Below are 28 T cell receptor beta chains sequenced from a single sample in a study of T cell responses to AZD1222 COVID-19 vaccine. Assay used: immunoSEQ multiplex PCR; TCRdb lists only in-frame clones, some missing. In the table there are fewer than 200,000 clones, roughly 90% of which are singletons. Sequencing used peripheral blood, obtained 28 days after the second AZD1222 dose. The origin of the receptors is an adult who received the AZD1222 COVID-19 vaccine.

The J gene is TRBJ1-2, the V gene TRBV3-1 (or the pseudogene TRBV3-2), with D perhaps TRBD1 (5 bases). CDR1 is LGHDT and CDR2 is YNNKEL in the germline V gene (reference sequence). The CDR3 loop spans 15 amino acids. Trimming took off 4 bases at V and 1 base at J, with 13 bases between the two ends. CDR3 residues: CASSLGGRGNYGYTF. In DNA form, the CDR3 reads TGTGCCAGCAGCCTGGGGGGTCGGGGTAACTATGGCTACACCTTC.

The CDR3 spells CASSLGLQPQHF. The CDR3, as DNA: TGTGCCAGCAGCCTCGGACTCCAGCCCCAGCATTTT. The rearrangement uses TRBV3-1 (or the pseudogene TRBV3-2) and TRBJ1-5; D is uncertain. V shed 4 bases and J shed 7 bases, with 8 bases lying between them. Germline loops: CDR1 LGHDT, CDR2 YNNKEL (reference sequence). The CDR3 consists of 12 residues.

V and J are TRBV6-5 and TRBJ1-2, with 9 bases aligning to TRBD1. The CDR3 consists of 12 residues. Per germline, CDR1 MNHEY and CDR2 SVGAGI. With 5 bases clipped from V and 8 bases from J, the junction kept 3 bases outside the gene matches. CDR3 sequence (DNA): TGTGCCAGCAGTACAGGGGGCTACGGCTACACCTTC. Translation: CASSTGGYGYTF.

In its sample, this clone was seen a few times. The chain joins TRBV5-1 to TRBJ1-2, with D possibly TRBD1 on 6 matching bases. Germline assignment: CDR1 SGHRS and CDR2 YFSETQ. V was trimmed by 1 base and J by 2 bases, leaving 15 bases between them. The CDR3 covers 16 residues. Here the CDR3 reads CASSLITGPSNYGYTF. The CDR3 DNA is TGCGCCAGCAGCTTGATAACAGGGCCGTCAAACTATGGCTACACCTTC. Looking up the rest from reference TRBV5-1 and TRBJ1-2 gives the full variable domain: KAGVTQTPRYLIKTRGQQVTLSCSPISGHRSVSWYQQTPGQGLQFLFEYFSETQRNKGNFPGRFSGRQFSNSRSEMNVSTLELGDSALYLCASSLITGPSNYGYTFGSGTRLTVV.

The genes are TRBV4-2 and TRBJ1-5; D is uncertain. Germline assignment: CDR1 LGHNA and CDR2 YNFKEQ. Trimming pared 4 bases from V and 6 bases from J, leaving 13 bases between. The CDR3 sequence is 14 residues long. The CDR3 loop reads CASSPLGVAQPQHF. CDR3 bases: TGTGCCAGCAGCCCCCTCGGCGTTGCTCAGCCCCAGCATTTT.

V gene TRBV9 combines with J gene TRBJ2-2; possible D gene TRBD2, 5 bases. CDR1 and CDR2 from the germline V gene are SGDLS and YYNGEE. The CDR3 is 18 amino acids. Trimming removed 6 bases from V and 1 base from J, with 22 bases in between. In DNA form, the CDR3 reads TGTGCCAGCAACTATAGAGACTACAATTTGGGGAACACCGGGGAGCTGTTTTTT. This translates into CASNYRDYNLGNTGELFF.

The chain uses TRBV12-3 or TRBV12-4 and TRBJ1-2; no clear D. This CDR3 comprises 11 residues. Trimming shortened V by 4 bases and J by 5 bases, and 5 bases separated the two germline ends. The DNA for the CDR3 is TGTGCCAGCAGTTCCGGTTATGGCTACACCTTC. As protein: CASSSGYGYTF.

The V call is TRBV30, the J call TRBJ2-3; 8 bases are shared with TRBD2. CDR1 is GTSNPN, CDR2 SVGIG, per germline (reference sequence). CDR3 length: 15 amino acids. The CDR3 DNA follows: TGTGGGGGCTCTGGTAGCGGGGCACATACAGATACGCAGTATTTT. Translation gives CGGSGSGAHTDTQYF.

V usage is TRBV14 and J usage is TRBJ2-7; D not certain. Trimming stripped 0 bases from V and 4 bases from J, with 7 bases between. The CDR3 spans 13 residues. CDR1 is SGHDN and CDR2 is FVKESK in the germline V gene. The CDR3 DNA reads TGTGCCAGCAGCCAAGAGCAAAGGTACGAGCAGTACTTC. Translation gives CASSQEQRYEQYF.

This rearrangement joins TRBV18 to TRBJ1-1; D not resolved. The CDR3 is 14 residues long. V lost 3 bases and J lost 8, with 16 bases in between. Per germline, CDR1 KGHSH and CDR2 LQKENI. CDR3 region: CASSPGRGYGEAFF. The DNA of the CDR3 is TGTGCCAGCTCACCGGGGAGAGGGTACGGCGAAGCTTTCTTT.

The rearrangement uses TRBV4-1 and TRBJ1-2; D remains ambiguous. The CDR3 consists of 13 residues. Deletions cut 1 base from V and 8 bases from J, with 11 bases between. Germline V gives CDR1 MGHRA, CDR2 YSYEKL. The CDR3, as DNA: TGCGCCAGCAGCCAAGGCTTATCCATAGGCTACACCTTC. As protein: CASSQGLSIGYTF.

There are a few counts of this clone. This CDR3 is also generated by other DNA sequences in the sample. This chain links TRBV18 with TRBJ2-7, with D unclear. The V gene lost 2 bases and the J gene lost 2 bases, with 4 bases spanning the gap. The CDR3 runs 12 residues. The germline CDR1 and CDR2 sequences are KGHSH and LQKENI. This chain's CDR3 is CASSPTAYEQYF. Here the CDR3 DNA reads TGTGCCAGCTCACCAACCGCCTACGAGCAGTACTTC.

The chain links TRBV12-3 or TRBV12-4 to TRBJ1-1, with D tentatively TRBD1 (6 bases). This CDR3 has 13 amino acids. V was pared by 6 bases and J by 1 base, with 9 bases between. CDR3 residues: CASRLQGNTEAFF. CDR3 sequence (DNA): TGTGCCAGCAGGCTACAGGGGAACACTGAAGCTTTCTTT.

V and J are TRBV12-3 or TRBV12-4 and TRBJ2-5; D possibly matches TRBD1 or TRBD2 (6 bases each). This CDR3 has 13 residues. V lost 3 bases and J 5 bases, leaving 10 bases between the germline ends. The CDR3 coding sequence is TGTGCCAGCAGTTTCTTAGGGGGGGAGACCCAGTACTTC. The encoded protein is CASSFLGGETQYF.

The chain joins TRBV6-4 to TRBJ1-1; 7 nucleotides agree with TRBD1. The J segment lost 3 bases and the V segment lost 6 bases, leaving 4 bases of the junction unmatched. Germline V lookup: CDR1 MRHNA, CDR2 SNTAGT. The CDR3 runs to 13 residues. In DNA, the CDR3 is TGTGCCAGCAGGGAAGACAGGGACACTGAAGCTTTCTTT. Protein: CASREDRDTEAFF.

Here the CDR3 DNA reads TGTGCCAGCAGCCAAGGCCCCGAAGCCCTTGGCTATGGCTACACCTTC. Amino acid sequence: CASSQGPEALGYGYTF. The V call is TRBV4-2, the J call TRBJ1-2, with D unresolved. Germline CDR1 is LGHNA and CDR2 is YNFKEQ. The CDR3 sequence is 16 residues long. Trimming cost V 1 base and J 4 bases, with 16 bases left between them.

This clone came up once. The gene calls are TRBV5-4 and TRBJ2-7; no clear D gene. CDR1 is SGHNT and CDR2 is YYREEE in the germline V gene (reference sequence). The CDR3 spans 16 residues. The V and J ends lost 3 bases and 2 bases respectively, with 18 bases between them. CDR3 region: CASSSRGGWGTYEQYF. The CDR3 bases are TGTGCCAGCAGCTCACGTGGTGGGTGGGGAACCTACGAGCAGTACTTC.

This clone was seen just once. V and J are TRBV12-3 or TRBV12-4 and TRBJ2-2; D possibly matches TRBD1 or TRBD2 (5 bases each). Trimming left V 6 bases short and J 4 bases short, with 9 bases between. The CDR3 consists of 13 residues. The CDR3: CASRVGGTGELFF. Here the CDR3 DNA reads TGTGCCAGCAGGGTTGGGGGCACCGGGGAGCTGTTTTTT.

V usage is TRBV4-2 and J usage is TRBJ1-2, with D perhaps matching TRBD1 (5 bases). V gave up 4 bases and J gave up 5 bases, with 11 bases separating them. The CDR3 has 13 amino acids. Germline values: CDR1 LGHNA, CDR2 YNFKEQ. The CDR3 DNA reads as TGTGCCAGCAGCCCTTCAGGGTCTTATGGCTACACCTTC. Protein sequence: CASSPSGSYGYTF.

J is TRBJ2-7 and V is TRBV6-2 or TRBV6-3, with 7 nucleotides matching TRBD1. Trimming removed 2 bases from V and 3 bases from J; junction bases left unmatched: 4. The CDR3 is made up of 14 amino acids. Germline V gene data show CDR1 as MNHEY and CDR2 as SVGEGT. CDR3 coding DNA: TGTGCCAGCAGTTACCCCGGGACAGACTACGAGCAGTACTTC. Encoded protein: CASSYPGTDYEQYF.

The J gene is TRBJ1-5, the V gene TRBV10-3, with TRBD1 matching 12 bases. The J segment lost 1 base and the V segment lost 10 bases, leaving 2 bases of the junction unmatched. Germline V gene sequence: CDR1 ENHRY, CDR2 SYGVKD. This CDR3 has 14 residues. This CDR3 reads CATGQGASNQPQHF. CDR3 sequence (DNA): TGTGCCACGGGACAGGGGGCGAGCAATCAGCCCCAGCATTTT.

The CDR3 DNA sequence: TGTGCCAGCAGCGGAGACGGGGAAGATACGCAGTATTTT. It is translated as CASSGDGEDTQYF. V gene TRBV21-1 combines with J gene TRBJ2-3; TRBD2, as called in the table, went unchecked against the DNA. TRBV21-1 is assigned pseudogene status. The CDR3 totals 13 residues.

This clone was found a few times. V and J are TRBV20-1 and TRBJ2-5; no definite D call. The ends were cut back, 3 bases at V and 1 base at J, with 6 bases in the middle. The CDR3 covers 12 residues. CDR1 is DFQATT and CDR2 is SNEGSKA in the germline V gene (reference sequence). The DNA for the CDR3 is TGCAGTGCTAGTGCCAGCCAAGAGACCCAGTACTTC. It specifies CSASASQETQYF.

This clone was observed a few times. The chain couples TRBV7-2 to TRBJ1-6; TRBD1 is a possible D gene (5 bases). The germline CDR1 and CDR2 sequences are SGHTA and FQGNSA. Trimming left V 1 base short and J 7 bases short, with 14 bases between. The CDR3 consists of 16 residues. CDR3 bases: TGTGCCAGCAGCTTAGTGGGAGGGGAAAGGAATTCACCCCTCCACTTT. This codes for CASSLVGGERNSPLHF. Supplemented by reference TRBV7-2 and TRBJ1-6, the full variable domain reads GAGVSQSPSNKVTEKGKDVELRCDPISGHTALYWYRQSLGQGLEFLIYFQGNSAPDKSGLPSDRFSAERTGGSVSTLTIQRTQQEDSAVYLCASSLVGGERNSPLHFGNGTRLTVT.

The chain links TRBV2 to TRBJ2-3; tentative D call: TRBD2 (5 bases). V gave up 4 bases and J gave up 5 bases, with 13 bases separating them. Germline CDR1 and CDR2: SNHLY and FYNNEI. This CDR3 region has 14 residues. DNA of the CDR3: TGTGCCAGCAGTGCGGACTTCCAGGAAGATACGCAGTATTTT. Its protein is CASSADFQEDTQYF.

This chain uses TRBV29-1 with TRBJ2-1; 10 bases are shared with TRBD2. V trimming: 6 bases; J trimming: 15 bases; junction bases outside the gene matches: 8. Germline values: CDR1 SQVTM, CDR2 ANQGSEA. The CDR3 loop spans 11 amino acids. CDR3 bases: TGCAGCGTCCTAGCGGGGGTCGAAGGGTTCTTC. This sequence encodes CSVLAGVEGFF.

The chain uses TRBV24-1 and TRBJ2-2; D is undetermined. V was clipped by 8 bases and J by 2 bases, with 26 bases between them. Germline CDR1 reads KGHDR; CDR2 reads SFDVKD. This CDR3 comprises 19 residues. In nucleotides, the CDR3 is TGTGCCACCATTATCCTGAAACCTCCTCCAACAATTAACACCGGGGAGCTGTTTTTT. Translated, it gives CATIILKPPPTINTGELFF.

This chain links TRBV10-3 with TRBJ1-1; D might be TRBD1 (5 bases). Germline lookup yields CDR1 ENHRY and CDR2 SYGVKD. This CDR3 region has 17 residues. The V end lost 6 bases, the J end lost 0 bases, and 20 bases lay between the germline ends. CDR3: CAISKTEDLLMNTEAFF. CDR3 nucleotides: TGTGCCATCAGCAAGACAGAGGATTTATTAATGAACACTGAAGCTTTCTTT.